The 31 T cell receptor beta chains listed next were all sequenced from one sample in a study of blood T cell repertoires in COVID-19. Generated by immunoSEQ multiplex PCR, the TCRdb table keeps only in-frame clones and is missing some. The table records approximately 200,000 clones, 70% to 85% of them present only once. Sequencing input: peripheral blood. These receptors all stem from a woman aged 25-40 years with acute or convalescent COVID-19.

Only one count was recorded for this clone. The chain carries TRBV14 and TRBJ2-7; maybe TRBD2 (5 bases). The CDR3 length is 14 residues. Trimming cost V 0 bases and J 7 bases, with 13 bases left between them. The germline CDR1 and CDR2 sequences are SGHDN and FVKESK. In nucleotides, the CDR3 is TGTGCCAGCAGCCAAGATTGGGCCGGGAATGAGCAGTACTTC. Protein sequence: CASSQDWAGNEQYF.

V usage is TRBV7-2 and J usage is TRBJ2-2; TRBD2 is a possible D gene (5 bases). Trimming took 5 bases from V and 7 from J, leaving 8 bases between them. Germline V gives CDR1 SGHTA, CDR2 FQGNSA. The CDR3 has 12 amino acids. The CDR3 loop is CASSREGGELFF. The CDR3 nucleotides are TGTGCCAGCAGCCGTGAGGGCGGGGAGCTGTTTTTT.

The CDR3 here is CASSLVRGFTGELFF. CDR3 in DNA: TGTGCCAGCAGCTTAGTCAGGGGTTTCACCGGGGAGCTGTTTTTT. V and J are TRBV11-2 and TRBJ2-2, with TRBD1 as a possible D gene (6 bases). With 1 base removed from V and 4 bases from J, the gap between germline ends came to 10 bases. CDR3 length: 15 residues. Germline V lookup: CDR1 SGHAT, CDR2 FQNNGV.

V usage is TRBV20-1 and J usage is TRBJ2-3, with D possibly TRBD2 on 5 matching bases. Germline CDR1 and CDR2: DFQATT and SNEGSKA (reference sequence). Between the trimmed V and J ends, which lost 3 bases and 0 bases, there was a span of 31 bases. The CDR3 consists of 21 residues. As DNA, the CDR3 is TGCAGTGCTAGTGGGTGGAAAACCTCCGCTACCGGGAAGTACAGCACAGATACGCAGTATTTT. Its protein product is CSASGWKTSATGKYSTDTQYF.

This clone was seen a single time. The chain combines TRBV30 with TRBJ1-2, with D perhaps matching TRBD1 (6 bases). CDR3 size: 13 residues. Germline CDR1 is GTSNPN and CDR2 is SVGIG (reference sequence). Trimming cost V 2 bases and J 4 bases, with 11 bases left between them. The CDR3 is CAWSPGQSYGYTF. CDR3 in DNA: TGTGCCTGGAGTCCAGGACAGAGCTATGGCTACACCTTC.

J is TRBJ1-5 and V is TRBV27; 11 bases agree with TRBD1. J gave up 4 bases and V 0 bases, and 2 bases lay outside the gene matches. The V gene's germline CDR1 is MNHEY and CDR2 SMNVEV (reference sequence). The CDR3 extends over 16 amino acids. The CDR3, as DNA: TGTGCCAGCAGTTTATCGGGGACAGGGGGAAATCAGCCCCAGCATTTT. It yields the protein CASSLSGTGGNQPQHF.

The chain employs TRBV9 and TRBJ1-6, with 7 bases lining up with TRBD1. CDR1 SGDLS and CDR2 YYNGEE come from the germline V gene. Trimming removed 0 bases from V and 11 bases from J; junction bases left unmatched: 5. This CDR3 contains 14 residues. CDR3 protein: CASSVGQGTAPLHF. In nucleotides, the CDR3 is TGTGCCAGCAGCGTAGGACAGGGAACGGCACCCCTCCACTTT.

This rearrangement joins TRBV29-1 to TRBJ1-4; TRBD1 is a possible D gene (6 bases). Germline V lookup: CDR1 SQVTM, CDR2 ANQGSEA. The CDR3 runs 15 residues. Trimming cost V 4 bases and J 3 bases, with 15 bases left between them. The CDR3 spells CSVAEDRRPNEKLFF. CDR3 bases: TGCAGCGTTGCTGAGGACAGACGGCCTAATGAAAAACTGTTTTTT.

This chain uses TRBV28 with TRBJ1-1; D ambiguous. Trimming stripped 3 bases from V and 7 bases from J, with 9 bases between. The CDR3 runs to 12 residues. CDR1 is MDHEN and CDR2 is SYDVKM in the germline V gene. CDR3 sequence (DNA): TGTGCCAGCAGTTTTTCGTTCTATGAAGCTTTCTTT. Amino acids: CASSFSFYEAFF.

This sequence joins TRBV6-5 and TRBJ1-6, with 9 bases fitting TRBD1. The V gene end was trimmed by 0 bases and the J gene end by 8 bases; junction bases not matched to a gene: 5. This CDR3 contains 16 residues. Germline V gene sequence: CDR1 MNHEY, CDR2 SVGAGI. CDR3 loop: CASSYSVTGGYSPLHF. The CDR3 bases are TGTGCCAGCAGTTACTCGGTAACAGGGGGCTATTCACCCCTCCACTTT.

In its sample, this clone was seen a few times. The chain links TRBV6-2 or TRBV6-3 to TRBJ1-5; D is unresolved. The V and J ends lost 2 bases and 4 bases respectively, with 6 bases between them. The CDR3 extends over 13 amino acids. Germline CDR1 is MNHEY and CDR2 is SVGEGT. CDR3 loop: CASSYVENQPQHF. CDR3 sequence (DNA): TGTGCCAGCAGTTACGTCGAGAATCAGCCCCAGCATTTT.

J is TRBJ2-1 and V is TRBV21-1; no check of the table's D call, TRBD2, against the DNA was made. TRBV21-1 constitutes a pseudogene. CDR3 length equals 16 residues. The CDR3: CASSKEVGGGYNEQFF. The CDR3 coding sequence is TGTGCCAGCAGCAAAGAGGTAGGGGGGGGATACAATGAGCAGTTCTTC.

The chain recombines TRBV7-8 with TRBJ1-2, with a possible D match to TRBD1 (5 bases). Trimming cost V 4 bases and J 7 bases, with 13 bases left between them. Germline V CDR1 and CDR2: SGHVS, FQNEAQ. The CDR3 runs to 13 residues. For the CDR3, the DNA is TGTGCCAGCAGCTCCCGGGGGTCGGGTGGCTACACCTTC. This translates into CASSSRGSGGYTF.

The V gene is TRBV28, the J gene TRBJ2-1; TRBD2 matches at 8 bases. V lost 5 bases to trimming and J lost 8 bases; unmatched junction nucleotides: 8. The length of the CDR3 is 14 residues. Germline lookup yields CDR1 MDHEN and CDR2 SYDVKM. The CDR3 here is CASSVPGLGDEQFF. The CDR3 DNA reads TGTGCCAGCAGTGTCCCGGGACTAGGAGATGAGCAGTTCTTC.

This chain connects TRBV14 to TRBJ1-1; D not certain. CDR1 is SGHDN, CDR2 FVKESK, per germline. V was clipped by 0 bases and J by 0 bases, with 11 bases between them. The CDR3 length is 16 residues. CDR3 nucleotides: TGTGCCAGCAGCCAAGATCGGGGAGTTGTGAACACTGAAGCTTTCTTT. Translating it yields CASSQDRGVVNTEAFF.

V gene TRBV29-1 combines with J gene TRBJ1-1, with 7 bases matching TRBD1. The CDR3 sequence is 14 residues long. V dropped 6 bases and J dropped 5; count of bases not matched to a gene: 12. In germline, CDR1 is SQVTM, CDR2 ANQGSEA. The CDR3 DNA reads TGCAGCGTACCTAAGACAGGGCTTGGGACTGAAGCTTTCTTT. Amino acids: CSVPKTGLGTEAFF.

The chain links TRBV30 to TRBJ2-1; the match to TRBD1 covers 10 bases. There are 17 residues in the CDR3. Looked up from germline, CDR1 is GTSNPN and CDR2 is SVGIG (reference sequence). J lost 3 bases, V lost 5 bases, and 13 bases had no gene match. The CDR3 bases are TGTGCCTGGCGGGGGACAGGGGTGTACGAAAACTACAATGAGCAGTTCTTC. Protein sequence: CAWRGTGVYENYNEQFF.

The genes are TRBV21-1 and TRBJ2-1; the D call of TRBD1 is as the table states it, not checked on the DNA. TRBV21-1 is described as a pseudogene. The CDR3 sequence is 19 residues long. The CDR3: CASSKKWNRDRLVGNEQFF. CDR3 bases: TGTGCCAGCAGCAAAAAGTGGAATAGGGACAGGCTTGTGGGCAATGAGCAGTTCTTC.

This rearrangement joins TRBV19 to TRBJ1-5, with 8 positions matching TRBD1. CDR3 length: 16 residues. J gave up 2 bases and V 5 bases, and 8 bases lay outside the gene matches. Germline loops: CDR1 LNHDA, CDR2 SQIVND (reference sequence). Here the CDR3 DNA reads TGTGCCAGTAGTGCTCAGGGGGCCCTGGGCAATCAGCCCCAGCATTTT. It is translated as CASSAQGALGNQPQHF. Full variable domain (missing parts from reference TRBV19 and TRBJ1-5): DGGITQSPKYLFRKEGQNVTLSCEQNLNHDAMYWYRQDPGQGLRLIYYSQIVNDFQKGDIAEGYSVSREKKESFPLTVTSAQKNPTAFYLCASSAQGALGNQPQHFGDGTRLSIL.

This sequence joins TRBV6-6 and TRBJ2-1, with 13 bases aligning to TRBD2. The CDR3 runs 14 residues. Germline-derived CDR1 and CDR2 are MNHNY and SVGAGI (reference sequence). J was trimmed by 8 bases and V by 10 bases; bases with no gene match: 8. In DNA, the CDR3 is TGTGCCACCAGGGGACTAGCGGGATCTGATGAGCAGTTCTTC. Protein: CATRGLAGSDEQFF.

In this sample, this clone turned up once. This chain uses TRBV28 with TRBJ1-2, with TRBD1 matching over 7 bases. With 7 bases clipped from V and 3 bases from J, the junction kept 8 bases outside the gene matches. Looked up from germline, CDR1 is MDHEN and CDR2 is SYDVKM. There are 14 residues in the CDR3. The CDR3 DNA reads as TGTGCCAGCACCGCTCTAGGGGGCGACTATGGCTACACCTTC. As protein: CASTALGGDYGYTF.

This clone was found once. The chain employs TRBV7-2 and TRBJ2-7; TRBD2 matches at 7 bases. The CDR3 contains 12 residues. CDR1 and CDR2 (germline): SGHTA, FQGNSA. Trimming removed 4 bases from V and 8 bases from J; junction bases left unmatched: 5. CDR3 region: CASSSRGLQQYF. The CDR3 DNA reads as TGTGCCAGCAGCTCCCGGGGACTACAGCAGTACTTC.

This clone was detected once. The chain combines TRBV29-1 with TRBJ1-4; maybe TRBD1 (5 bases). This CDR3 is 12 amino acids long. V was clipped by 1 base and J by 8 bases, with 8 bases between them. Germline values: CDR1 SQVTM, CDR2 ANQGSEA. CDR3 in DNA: TGCAGCGTTGAAGTCGACAGCGAAAAACTGTTTTTT. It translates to CSVEVDSEKLFF.

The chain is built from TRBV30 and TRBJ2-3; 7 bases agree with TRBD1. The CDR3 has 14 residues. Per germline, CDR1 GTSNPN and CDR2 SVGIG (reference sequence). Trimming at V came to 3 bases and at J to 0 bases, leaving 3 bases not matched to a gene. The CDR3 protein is CAWSRGFSTDTQYF. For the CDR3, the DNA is TGTGCCTGGAGCAGGGGGTTCAGCACAGATACGCAGTATTTT.

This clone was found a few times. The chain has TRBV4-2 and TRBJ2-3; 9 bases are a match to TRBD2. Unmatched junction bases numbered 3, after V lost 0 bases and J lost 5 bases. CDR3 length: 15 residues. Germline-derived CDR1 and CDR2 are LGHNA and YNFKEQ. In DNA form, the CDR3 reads TGTGCCAGCAGCCAAGAGCGGGGGGGCCTAGATACGCAGTATTTT. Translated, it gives CASSQERGGLDTQYF.

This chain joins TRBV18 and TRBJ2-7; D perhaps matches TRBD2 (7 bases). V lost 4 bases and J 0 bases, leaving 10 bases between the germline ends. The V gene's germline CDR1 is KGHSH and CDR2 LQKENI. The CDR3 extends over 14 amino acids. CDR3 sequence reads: CASSQGGSSYEQYF. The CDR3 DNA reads TGTGCCAGCTCACAGGGGGGGAGCTCCTACGAGCAGTACTTC.

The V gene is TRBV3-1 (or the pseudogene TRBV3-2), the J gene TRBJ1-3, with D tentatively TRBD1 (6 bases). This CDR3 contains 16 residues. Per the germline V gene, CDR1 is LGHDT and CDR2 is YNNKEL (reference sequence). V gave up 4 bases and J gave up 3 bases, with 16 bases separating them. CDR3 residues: CASSPLRGGVGNTIYF. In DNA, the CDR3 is TGTGCCAGCAGCCCTCTCAGGGGTGGCGTTGGAAACACCATATATTTT.

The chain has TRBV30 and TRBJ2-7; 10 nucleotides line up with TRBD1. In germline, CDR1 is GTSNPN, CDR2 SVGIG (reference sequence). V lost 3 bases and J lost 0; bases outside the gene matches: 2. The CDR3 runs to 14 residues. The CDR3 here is CAWRDRGLSYEQYF. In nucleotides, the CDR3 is TGTGCCTGGAGAGACAGGGGGCTCTCCTACGAGCAGTACTTC.

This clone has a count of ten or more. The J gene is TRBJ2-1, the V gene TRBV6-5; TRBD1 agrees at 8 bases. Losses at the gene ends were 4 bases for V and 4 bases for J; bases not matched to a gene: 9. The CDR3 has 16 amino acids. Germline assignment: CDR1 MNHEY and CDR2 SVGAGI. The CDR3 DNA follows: TGTGCCAGCAGTTCCGACAGGGGCGGTCGGTACAATGAGCAGTTCTTC. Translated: CASSSDRGGRYNEQFF.

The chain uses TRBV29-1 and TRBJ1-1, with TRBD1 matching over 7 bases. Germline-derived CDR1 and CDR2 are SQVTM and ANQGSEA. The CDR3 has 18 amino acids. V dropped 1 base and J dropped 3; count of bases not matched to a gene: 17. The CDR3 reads CSVEGSIKGGDWYTEAFF. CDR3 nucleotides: TGCAGCGTTGAAGGCTCGATTAAAGGGGGCGATTGGTACACTGAAGCTTTCTTT.

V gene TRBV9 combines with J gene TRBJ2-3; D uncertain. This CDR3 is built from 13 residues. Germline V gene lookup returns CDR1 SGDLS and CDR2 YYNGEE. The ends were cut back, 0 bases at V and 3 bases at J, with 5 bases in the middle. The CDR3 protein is CASSVVQTDTQYF. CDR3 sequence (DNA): TGTGCCAGCAGCGTAGTCCAAACAGATACGCAGTATTTT. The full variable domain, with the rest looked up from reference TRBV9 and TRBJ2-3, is DSGVTQTPKHLITATGQRVTLRCSPRSGDLSVYWYQQSLDQGLQFLIQYYNGEERAKGNILERFSAQQFPDLHSELNLSSLELGDSALYFCASSVVQTDTQYFGPGTRLTVL.